Each of the 30 T cell receptor beta chains below was sequenced from the same sample in a study of blood T cell repertoires in COVID-19. Sequencing was performed with immunoSEQ multiplex PCR; in TCRdb, only in-frame clones are kept and a portion is missing. The data hold around 100,000 clones, with 80% observed a single time. Source material: peripheral blood. The receptors originated from a man aged 65 to 79 with active or convalescent COVID-19.

Only a few counts were recorded for this clone. The chain has TRBV7-9 and TRBJ2-1; 7 bases line up with TRBD1. J was trimmed by 6 bases and V by 6 bases; bases with no gene match: 8. The CDR3 covers 14 residues. Germline V gene data show CDR1 as SEHNR and CDR2 as FQNEAQ (reference sequence). The DNA for the CDR3 is TGTGCCAGCAGGAACCTCCGGACAGGCAATGAGCAGTTCTTC. Protein sequence: CASRNLRTGNEQFF.

The genes are TRBV10-3 and TRBJ2-5; 9 bases are shared with TRBD1. This CDR3 spans 14 amino acids. Per the germline V gene, CDR1 is ENHRY and CDR2 is SYGVKD. V shed 9 bases and J 5 bases; nucleotides not matched to a gene: 10. CDR3 coding DNA: TGTGCCATTGACCCGGGACAGGGTATGGAGACCCAGTACTTC. It is translated as CAIDPGQGMETQYF.

V is TRBV7-9 and J is TRBJ1-1; perhaps TRBD1 as D (5 bases). CDR3 length equals 14 residues. Germline V lookup: CDR1 SEHNR, CDR2 FQNEAQ (reference sequence). Trimming stripped 5 bases from V and 4 bases from J, with 14 bases between. The chain's CDR3 is CASSKPAGGTEAFF. The DNA of the CDR3 is TGTGCCAGCAGCAAACCCGCGGGGGGCACTGAAGCTTTCTTT.

This clone was counted between two and nine times. The chain is built from TRBV2 and TRBJ2-1; tentatively, D is TRBD2 (6 bases). V lost 6 bases and J lost 1, with 7 bases in between. The CDR3 has 13 amino acids. Germline assignment: CDR1 SNHLY and CDR2 FYNNEI. CDR3 sequence reads: CASRRESYNEQFF. For the CDR3, the DNA is TGTGCCAGCAGGCGGGAATCCTACAATGAGCAGTTCTTC.

The chain combines TRBV7-8 with TRBJ1-2; 11 bases are a match to TRBD1. This CDR3 region has 14 residues. J lost 4 bases, V lost 5 bases, and 3 bases had no gene match. The V gene's germline CDR1 is SGHVS and CDR2 FQNEAQ. The CDR3: CASSRDRGTYGYTF. Written as DNA, the CDR3 is TGTGCCAGCAGCAGGGACAGGGGGACCTATGGCTACACCTTC.

This clone was detected only a few times. This rearrangement joins TRBV4-3 to TRBJ2-7; 9 bases are a match to TRBD1. The V segment lost 3 bases and the J segment 2 bases; nucleotides outside the gene matches: 8. Germline CDR1 and CDR2: LGHNA and YSLEER. The CDR3 loop spans 16 amino acids. The CDR3 loop is CASSHAPGQGAYEQYF. As DNA, the CDR3 is TGCGCCAGCAGCCATGCTCCGGGACAGGGAGCCTACGAGCAGTACTTC.

The chain links TRBV21-1 to TRBJ1-6. TRBV21-1 is listed as a pseudogene. The CDR3 is 16 amino acids. The CDR3 reads CASILTLSPYNSPLHF. The CDR3, as DNA: TGTGCCAGCATCCTCACCCTGAGCCCCTATAATTCACCCCTCCACTTT.

V and J are TRBV18 and TRBJ2-7, with 8 bases fitting TRBD1. V lost 2 bases, J lost 2 bases, and 5 bases stayed unmatched. This CDR3 comprises 15 residues. CDR1 is KGHSH, CDR2 LQKENI, per germline. CDR3 residues: CASSPIGQGAYEQYF. The CDR3 bases are TGTGCCAGCTCACCAATTGGACAGGGCGCCTACGAGCAGTACTTC.

The V and J genes are TRBV3-1 (or the pseudogene TRBV3-2) and TRBJ1-2; tentatively, D is TRBD1 (5 bases). Germline V gene sequence: CDR1 LGHDT, CDR2 YNNKEL (reference sequence). CDR3 length: 15 residues. V was pared by 4 bases and J by 7 bases, with 19 bases between. CDR3: CASSPDIKGASGYTF. DNA for the CDR3: TGTGCCAGCAGCCCAGACATAAAAGGGGCTAGTGGCTACACCTTC.

The genes are TRBV5-6 and TRBJ2-2; weak D call: TRBD2 (7 bases). The CDR3 consists of 15 residues. CDR1 is SGHDT and CDR2 is YYEEEE in the germline V gene. V lost 2 bases and J 6 bases, leaving 14 bases between the germline ends. As DNA, the CDR3 is TGTGCCAGCAGCTTTAAAGGGGGGGCGGCCGGGGAGCTGTTTTTT. Residues: CASSFKGGAAGELFF.

This clone appeared once. This CDR3 reads CASSIDAGPPLHF. CDR3 DNA: TGTGCCAGCAGCATCGACGCGGGGCCACCCCTCCACTTT. The chain couples TRBV5-5 to TRBJ1-6; D is perhaps TRBD1 (5 bases). CDR3 length: 13 residues. V lost 4 bases and J 11 bases, leaving 13 bases between the germline ends. Germline V CDR1 and CDR2: SGHKS, YYEKEE (reference sequence).

The rearrangement links TRBV5-6 to TRBJ1-4; D perhaps matches TRBD1 (6 bases). CDR1 and CDR2 (germline): SGHDT, YYEEEE. Trimming took 4 bases from V and 3 from J, leaving 13 bases between them. The CDR3 has 15 amino acids. CDR3 sequence: CASSPGGAANEKLFF. For the CDR3, the DNA is TGTGCCAGCAGCCCGGGGGGCGCAGCTAATGAAAAACTGTTTTTT.

The V call is TRBV13, the J call TRBJ2-7; 14 bases are shared with TRBD2. With V trimmed by 5 bases and J by 5 bases, 5 bases remained unmatched. This CDR3 region has 15 residues. Germline V gene data show CDR1 as PRHDT and CDR2 as FYEKMQ (reference sequence). The CDR3 DNA is TGTGCCAGCAGCCTTGGGACTAGCGGGAGACACGAGCAGTACTTC. Protein sequence: CASSLGTSGRHEQYF.

This clone was found many times. The chain joins TRBV15 to TRBJ1-1; 8 bases line up with TRBD1. This CDR3 region has 15 residues. V lost 0 bases to trimming and J lost 5 bases; unmatched junction nucleotides: 5. Germline V gene data show CDR1 as LNHNV and CDR2 as YYDKDF (reference sequence). The CDR3 reads CATSRDTGGRTEAFF. In DNA, the CDR3 is TGTGCCACCAGCAGAGATACAGGGGGGAGAACTGAAGCTTTCTTT.

This chain links TRBV5-1 with TRBJ1-2, with D possibly TRBD1 on 6 matching bases. The CDR3 totals 15 residues. The germline V gene has CDR1 SGHRS and CDR2 YFSETQ. Trimming pared 5 bases from V and 4 bases from J, leaving 18 bases between. CDR3 in DNA: TGCGCCAGCAGTCCGGGAATCGACAGGCCCTATGGCTACACCTTC. Protein: CASSPGIDRPYGYTF.

This clone has a single count. The V and J genes are TRBV5-1 and TRBJ2-5; 7 bases map to TRBD1. The CDR3 totals 15 residues. V was pared by 7 bases and J by 2 bases, with 11 bases of the junction left unmatched. The germline CDR1 and CDR2 sequences are SGHRS and YFSETQ. Written as DNA, the CDR3 is TGCGCCAGCTCAGCCCGCCCACAGGGGCAAGAGACCCAGTACTTC. It translates to CASSARPQGQETQYF.

The rearrangement joins TRBV19 to TRBJ1-2; 10 bases fit TRBD1. Germline trimming cut 7 bases from V and 6 bases from J; bases unmatched to any gene: 5. This CDR3 comprises 13 residues. Per germline, CDR1 LNHDA and CDR2 SQIVND (reference sequence). CDR3 nucleotides: TGTGCCAGTAACGATGACAGGGGGCATGGCTACACCTTC. Translation: CASNDDRGHGYTF.

This sequence joins TRBV6-1 and TRBJ1-4; D uncertain. The CDR3 covers 16 residues. V lost 2 bases to trimming and J lost 4 bases, with 14 bases between them. Germline CDR1 and CDR2: MNHNS and SASEGT. The DNA for the CDR3 is TGTGCCAGCAGTGAAAGGGTGGGGAGAAGTAATGAAAAACTGTTTTTT. It translates to CASSERVGRSNEKLFF.

In this sample, this clone turned up many times. The rearrangement uses TRBV13 and TRBJ1-1, with 7 bases matching TRBD1. The CDR3 has 14 amino acids. Trimming cost V 6 bases and J 2 bases; bases outside gene matches: 6. CDR1 is PRHDT and CDR2 is FYEKMQ in the germline V gene (reference sequence). CDR3 nucleotide sequence: TGTGCCAGCAGGCGTAGGGGGCGAAACACTGAAGCTTTCTTT. This gives the protein CASRRRGRNTEAFF. The variable domain in full, with the rest retrieved from reference TRBV13 and TRBJ1-1, is AAGVIQSPRHLIKEKRETATLKCYPIPRHDTVYWYQQGPGQDPQFLISFYEKMQSDKGSIPDRFSAQQFSDYHSELNMSSLELGDSALYFCASRRRGRNTEAFFGQGTRLTVV.

The chain carries TRBV6-5 and TRBJ2-3, with TRBD2 as a possible D gene (6 bases). This CDR3 spans 13 amino acids. Germline-derived CDR1 and CDR2 are MNHEY and SVGAGI. Trimming took 5 bases from V and 6 from J, leaving 12 bases between them. CDR3 in amino acids: CASSRGGMDTQYF. DNA for the CDR3: TGTGCCAGCAGTCGCGGAGGGATGGATACGCAGTATTTT.

This clone was recorded at least ten times. The chain links TRBV7-6 to TRBJ2-5, with 7 bases identical to TRBD2. V shed 5 bases and J 4 bases; nucleotides not matched to a gene: 4. Germline CDR1 is SGHVS and CDR2 is FNYEAQ. The CDR3 is 13 amino acids. CDR3 in DNA: TGTGCCAGCAGCCCCGGACTAGTAGAGACCCAGTACTTC. Translation: CASSPGLVETQYF.

This clone was observed a handful of times. V and J are TRBV2 and TRBJ2-5; TRBD2 matches at 7 bases. J was trimmed by 5 bases and V by 4 bases; bases with no gene match: 1. Per germline, CDR1 SNHLY and CDR2 FYNNEI. The CDR3 has 12 residues. CDR3: CASSGEGETQYF. For the CDR3, the DNA is TGTGCCAGCAGTGGGGAGGGGGAGACCCAGTACTTC. Full variable domain (outside the CDR3, taken from reference TRBV2 and TRBJ2-5): EPEVTQTPSHQVTQMGQEVILRCVPISNHLYFYWYRQILGQKVEFLVSFYNNEISEKSEIFDDQFSVERPDGSNFTLKIRSTKLEDSAMYFCASSGEGETQYFGPGTRLLVL.

V gene TRBV9 combines with J gene TRBJ1-2; 9 nucleotides match TRBD1. This CDR3 has 14 residues. The J segment lost 5 bases and the V segment lost 3 bases, leaving 5 bases of the junction unmatched. CDR1 and CDR2 (germline): SGDLS, YYNGEE. The CDR3, as DNA: TGTGCCAGCAGCGAGGACAGGGGAAGATATGGCTACACCTTC. Protein product: CASSEDRGRYGYTF.

J is TRBJ1-1 and V is TRBV7-2; TRBD1 matches at 7 bases. The V and J ends lost 5 bases and 0 bases, in that order; junction bases with no gene match: 15. Germline V gene data show CDR1 as SGHTA and CDR2 as FQGNSA. The CDR3 sequence is 18 residues long. CDR3 in DNA: TGTGCCAGCAGCACATCGCTAGGGGGCCTAATCTTGAACACTGAAGCTTTCTTT. It is translated as CASSTSLGGLILNTEAFF.

The genes are TRBV30 and TRBJ2-2; 11 bases line up with TRBD2. The CDR3 length is 17 residues. CDR1 and CDR2 from the germline V gene are GTSNPN and SVGIG (reference sequence). With 5 bases clipped from V and 1 base from J, the junction kept 9 bases outside the gene matches. CDR3 in amino acids: CAWGSGLAVLNTGELFF. CDR3 nucleotide sequence: TGTGCCTGGGGGTCGGGACTAGCGGTCCTGAACACCGGGGAGCTGTTTTTT. The whole variable domain, remainder taken from reference TRBV30 and TRBJ2-2, is SQTIHQWPATLVQPVGSPLSLECTVEGTSNPNLYWYRQAAGRGLQLLFYSVGIGQISSEVPQNLSASRPQDRQFILSSKKLLLSDSGFYLCAWGSGLAVLNTGELFFGEGSRLTVL.

V is TRBV7-6 and J is TRBJ2-7, with 8 bases identical to TRBD1. In germline, CDR1 is SGHVS, CDR2 FNYEAQ. J was trimmed by 1 base and V by 6 bases; bases with no gene match: 8. There are 15 residues in the CDR3. The CDR3 loop reads CASSSGTGPSYEQYF. CDR3 nucleotide sequence: TGTGCCAGCAGTTCCGGGACAGGACCTTCCTACGAGCAGTACTTC.

The chain carries TRBV3-1 (or the pseudogene TRBV3-2) and TRBJ2-1; no definite D call. Germline V gene data show CDR1 as LGHDT and CDR2 as YNNKEL (reference sequence). Trimming pared 1 base from V and 9 bases from J, leaving 7 bases between. The CDR3 covers 12 residues. The CDR3 sequence: CASSQVASEQFF. DNA for the CDR3: TGTGCCAGCAGCCAAGTGGCATCTGAGCAGTTCTTC.

This clone was observed a single time. This chain links TRBV4-3 with TRBJ2-1, with a weak D call TRBD2 (6 bases). The CDR3 extends over 19 amino acids. Germline V gene lookup returns CDR1 LGHNA and CDR2 YSLEER. Trimming left V 0 bases short and J 0 bases short, with 18 bases between. The CDR3 DNA follows: TGCGCCAGCAGCCAAGATGGGGGACTGCCCCTGAGCTCCTACAATGAGCAGTTCTTC. Translating it yields CASSQDGGLPLSSYNEQFF.

This clone was observed a few times. The chain couples TRBV19 to TRBJ2-3; 7 nucleotides agree with TRBD1. Germline CDR1 and CDR2: LNHDA and SQIVND (reference sequence). The CDR3 length is 14 residues. V trimming: 3 bases; J trimming: 6 bases; junction bases outside the gene matches: 6. Here the CDR3 DNA reads TGTGCCAGTAGTATTTCCGACAGGGCGGATACGCAGTATTTT. Amino acids: CASSISDRADTQYF.

The chain recombines TRBV19 with TRBJ2-5; weak D call: TRBD2 (7 bases). Deletions cut 1 base from V and 0 bases from J, with 12 bases between. CDR1 LNHDA and CDR2 SQIVND come from the germline V gene (reference sequence). The length of the CDR3 is 16 residues. CDR3 amino acids: CASSIGGGADQETQYF. CDR3 nucleotide sequence: TGTGCCAGTAGTATAGGGGGGGGCGCGGACCAAGAGACCCAGTACTTC.